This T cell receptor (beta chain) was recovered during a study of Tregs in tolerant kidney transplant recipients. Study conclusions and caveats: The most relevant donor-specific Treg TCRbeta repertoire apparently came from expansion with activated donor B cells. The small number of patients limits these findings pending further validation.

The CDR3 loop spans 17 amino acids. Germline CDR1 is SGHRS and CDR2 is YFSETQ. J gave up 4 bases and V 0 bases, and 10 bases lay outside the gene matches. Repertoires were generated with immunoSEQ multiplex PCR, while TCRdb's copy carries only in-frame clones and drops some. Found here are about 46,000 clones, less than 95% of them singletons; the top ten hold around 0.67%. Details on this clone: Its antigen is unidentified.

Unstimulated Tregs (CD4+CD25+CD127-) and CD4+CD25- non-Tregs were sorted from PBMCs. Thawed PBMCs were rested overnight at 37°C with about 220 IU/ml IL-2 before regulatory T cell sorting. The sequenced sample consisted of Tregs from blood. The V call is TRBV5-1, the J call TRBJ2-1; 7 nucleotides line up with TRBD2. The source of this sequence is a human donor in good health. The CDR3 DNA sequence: TGCGCCAGCAGCTTGGCTGGGACGGGGGGACCTTACAATGAGCAGTTCTTC. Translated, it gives CASSLAGTGGPYNEQFF.